These 27 T cell receptor beta chains share one sample of origin, sequenced in a study of T cell responses to AZD1222 COVID-19 vaccine. Method: immunoSEQ multiplex PCR; TCRdb's copy keeps in-frame clones and lacks some. The table records about 140,000 clones, 88% of them present only once. The starting material was peripheral blood, obtained 28 days after the second AZD1222 dose. These TCRs come from an adult who received the AZD1222 COVID-19 vaccine.

V usage is TRBV5-6 and J usage is TRBJ2-7; tentative D call: TRBD2 (5 bases). The germline V gene has CDR1 SGHDT and CDR2 YYEEEE. This CDR3 contains 14 residues. Trimming took 4 bases from V and 2 from J, leaving 13 bases between them. In DNA, the CDR3 is TGTGCCAGCAGCAGCGGACTGAGCCCCTACGAGCAGTACTTC. Translated, it gives CASSSGLSPYEQYF.

The sample holds one count of this clone. This chain connects TRBV6-6 to TRBJ1-2, with 7 positions matching TRBD1. Looked up from germline, CDR1 is MNHNY and CDR2 is SVGAGI (reference sequence). V lost 6 bases, J lost 13 bases, and 11 bases stayed unmatched. The CDR3 runs 12 residues. CDR3 nucleotide sequence: TGTGCCAGCAGCTTCACGACAGGGAGGACCACCTTC. Protein: CASSFTTGRTTF.

The chain couples TRBV30 to TRBJ2-7; unclear D gene. The CDR3 is made up of 13 amino acids. V lost 0 bases and J 6 bases, leaving 12 bases between the germline ends. Germline-derived CDR1 and CDR2 are GTSNPN and SVGIG (reference sequence). The CDR3 loop is CAWSVPLLGEQYF. The CDR3 DNA follows: TGTGCCTGGAGTGTTCCACTCCTTGGCGAGCAGTACTTC.

With respect to this clone: One junction end does not reproduce the germline sequence, and a read error may be involved. V and J are TRBV6-5 and TRBJ2-3; TRBD2 matches 7 bases. Per the germline V gene, CDR1 is MNHEY and CDR2 is SVGAGI. The length of the CDR3 is 13 residues. The CDR3 region is CASRYSSGDTQYF. The CDR3 region has the DNA TGTGCCAGCAGATACTCTAGCGGCGATACGCAGTATTTT.

The rearrangement joins TRBV30 to TRBJ2-3, with 9 bases lining up with TRBD2. Germline values: CDR1 GTSNPN, CDR2 SVGIG (reference sequence). V lost 5 bases and J lost 5; bases outside the gene matches: 8. There are 14 residues in the CDR3. CDR3 DNA: TGTGCCTGGGGGTGGGCTAGCGGGGTAGATACGCAGTATTTT. Translated, it gives CAWGWASGVDTQYF.

The genes are TRBV9 and TRBJ2-1; TRBD2 is a possible D gene (5 bases). The length of the CDR3 is 14 residues. Between the trimmed V and J ends, which lost 0 bases and 10 bases, there was a span of 14 bases. Germline V gene data show CDR1 as SGDLS and CDR2 as YYNGEE. The CDR3 bases are TGTGCCAGCAGCGTAGCGGGATCCAGCGACGAGCAGTTCTTC. Protein sequence: CASSVAGSSDEQFF.

The V call is TRBV18, the J call TRBJ2-5, with 11 bases fitting TRBD1. The CDR3 length is 15 residues. V lost 0 bases to trimming and J lost 4 bases; unmatched junction nucleotides: 1. Germline V gene sequence: CDR1 KGHSH, CDR2 LQKENI. This CDR3 reads CASSPPGQGGETQYF. CDR3 in DNA: TGTGCCAGCTCACCACCGGGACAGGGGGGAGAGACCCAGTACTTC. The full variable domain, its missing parts supplied by reference TRBV18 and TRBJ2-5, is NAGVMQNPRHLVRRRGQEARLRCSPMKGHSHVYWYRQLPEEGLKFMVYLQKENIIDESGMPKERFSAEFPKEGPSILRIQQVVRGDSAAYFCASSPPGQGGETQYFGPGTRLLVL.

The chain recombines TRBV28 with TRBJ2-5; a weak D match, TRBD1 (6 bases). Trimming stripped 7 bases from V and 2 bases from J, with 11 bases between. CDR1 is MDHEN, CDR2 SYDVKM, per germline. This CDR3 has 13 residues. CDR3 residues: CASTRGGQETQYF. CDR3 nucleotide sequence: TGTGCCAGCACCAGGGGTGGACAAGAGACCCAGTACTTC.

This chain links TRBV18 with TRBJ1-1; D is perhaps TRBD1 (6 bases). CDR1 and CDR2 from the germline V gene are KGHSH and LQKENI. The germline V and J ends were trimmed by 1 base and 5 bases, with 14 bases remaining between them. This CDR3 is built from 15 residues. The CDR3 DNA reads as TGTGCCAGCTCACCACTTACAGGGATGGGTACTGAAGCTTTCTTT. This sequence encodes CASSPLTGMGTEAFF.

This clone was picked up one time. The chain couples TRBV30 to TRBJ2-2; D remains unclear. The CDR3 consists of 15 residues. V lost 0 bases to trimming and J lost 5 bases, with 13 bases between them. Looked up from germline, CDR1 is GTSNPN and CDR2 is SVGIG (reference sequence). CDR3 amino acids: CAWSVLPGTTGELFF. The CDR3 DNA reads TGTGCCTGGAGTGTACTCCCAGGAACGACCGGGGAGCTGTTTTTT.

This chain links TRBV3-1 (or the pseudogene TRBV3-2) with TRBJ1-1; no clear D gene. The germline CDR1 and CDR2 sequences are LGHDT and YNNKEL (reference sequence). Trimming removed 8 bases from V and 3 bases from J, with 16 bases in between. The CDR3 runs to 14 residues. CDR3 sequence reads: CASEATNRYTEAFF. The CDR3 DNA is TGTGCCAGCGAAGCCACGAATCGGTACACTGAAGCTTTCTTT.

The chain is built from TRBV10-3 and TRBJ2-7, with D perhaps TRBD1 or TRBD2 (6 bases each). Per germline, CDR1 ENHRY and CDR2 SYGVKD. Trimming cost V 8 bases and J 3 bases, with 11 bases left between them. The CDR3 consists of 12 residues. The CDR3 loop reads CAIGGQYYEQYF. The CDR3 region has the DNA TGTGCCATCGGGGGGCAGTACTACGAGCAGTACTTC.

V usage is TRBV6-5 and J usage is TRBJ1-2; D might be TRBD1 (5 bases). V lost 4 bases, J lost 6 bases, and 15 bases lay in between. CDR1 is MNHEY and CDR2 is SVGAGI in the germline V gene. CDR3 length equals 14 residues. CDR3 region: CASSSGGLVNGYTF. The CDR3 DNA reads as TGTGCCAGCAGTTCGGGGGGTTTAGTCAATGGCTACACCTTC.

The CDR3 region has the DNA TGTGCCAGCGGTCCAAAAAACATTCAGTACTTC. Translation: CASGPKNIQYF. The chain joins TRBV11-2 to TRBJ2-4; no firm D call. V was shortened by 8 bases and J by 4 bases, with 6 bases between the two germline ends. Germline assignment: CDR1 SGHAT and CDR2 FQNNGV. CDR3 length: 11 amino acids.

The CDR3 DNA reads as TGCGCCAGCAGCGACGGACAGGCCCAGCCCCAGCATTTT. Its translation is CASSDGQAQPQHF. The chain couples TRBV5-1 to TRBJ1-5; 7 bases align to TRBD1. CDR1 and CDR2 (germline): SGHRS, YFSETQ. CDR3 length: 13 amino acids. With V trimmed by 4 bases and J by 7 bases, 5 bases remained unmatched.

The J gene is TRBJ1-5, the V gene TRBV25-1; a possible D gene is TRBD1 (6 bases). The V and J ends lost 6 bases and 0 bases respectively, with 9 bases between them. The CDR3 is made up of 14 amino acids. The germline gives CDR1 MGHDK, CDR2 SYGVNS. CDR3 in DNA: TGTGCCAGCAGCCTGGACAGTAGCAATCAGCCCCAGCATTTT. Translating it yields CASSLDSSNQPQHF.

This clone is a singleton in its sample. This rearrangement joins TRBV5-5 to TRBJ1-6; no clear D. This CDR3 has 16 residues. Trimming took off 0 bases at V and 8 bases at J, with 15 bases between the two ends. From germline, CDR1 is SGHKS and CDR2 YYEKEE (reference sequence). CDR3 amino acids: CASSLVSGSSDSPLHF. As DNA, the CDR3 is TGTGCCAGCAGCTTGGTCTCGGGGAGCTCGGATTCACCCCTCCACTTT.

This clone appeared a single time. The V call is TRBV10-3, the J call TRBJ2-1, with TRBD2 matching 8 bases. The CDR3 has 14 amino acids. CDR1 ENHRY and CDR2 SYGVKD come from the germline V gene. V dropped 2 bases and J dropped 4; count of bases not matched to a gene: 1. The CDR3 region is CAISEGLAYNEQFF. For the CDR3, the DNA is TGTGCCATCAGTGAGGGACTAGCATACAATGAGCAGTTCTTC.

A few counts support this clone. The V and J genes are TRBV2 and TRBJ1-1; D unresolved. This CDR3 is 14 amino acids long. V lost 4 bases to trimming and J lost 0 bases, with 9 bases between them. CDR1 and CDR2 (germline): SNHLY, FYNNEI. The CDR3 reads CASSGQDLNTEAFF. CDR3 coding DNA: TGTGCCAGCAGTGGTCAGGACCTGAACACTGAAGCTTTCTTT.

V gene TRBV12-3 or TRBV12-4 combines with J gene TRBJ2-2, with a weak D call TRBD2 (5 bases). V gave up 6 bases and J gave up 7 bases, with 12 bases separating them. CDR3 size: 13 residues. The CDR3 region has the DNA TGTGCCAGCAGGCCTACAGAGGGCGGGGAGCTGTTTTTT. Its translation is CASRPTEGGELFF.

CDR3 residues: CALRFLRDRGTTGELFF. In DNA, the CDR3 is TGTGCCTTAAGGTTCCTCCGGGACAGGGGGACCACCGGGGAGCTGTTTTTT. This rearrangement joins TRBV30 to TRBJ2-2; 11 nucleotides match TRBD1. The CDR3 sequence is 17 residues long. V gave up 7 bases and J gave up 4 bases; unmatched junction bases: 14. CDR1 and CDR2 (germline): GTSNPN, SVGIG (reference sequence).

This sequence joins TRBV11-3 and TRBJ2-5; 8 positions agree with TRBD2. The length of the CDR3 is 12 residues. Trimming took 5 bases from V and 7 from J; bases not matched to a gene: 3. Germline CDR1 and CDR2: SGHNT and YENEEA. This CDR3 reads CASSPAGGTQYF. The CDR3 coding sequence is TGTGCCAGCAGCCCGGCGGGAGGGACCCAGTACTTC.

V is TRBV7-9 and J is TRBJ1-2; TRBD1 might be the D (6 bases). The V gene's germline CDR1 is SEHNR and CDR2 FQNEAQ (reference sequence). The CDR3 covers 13 residues. V was shortened by 1 base and J by 8 bases, with 11 bases between the two germline ends. CDR3 nucleotides: TGTGCCAGCAGCTTAGGCACAGGGTTGGGCTACACCTTC. Amino acid sequence: CASSLGTGLGYTF. Complete variable domain (other parts from reference TRBV7-9 and TRBJ1-2): DTGVSQNPRHKITKRGQNVTFRCDPISEHNRLYWYRQTLGQGPEFLTYFQNEAQLEKSRLLSDRFSAERPKGSFSTLEIQRTEQGDSAMYLCASSLGTGLGYTFGSGTRLTVV.

The chain couples TRBV28 to TRBJ2-4; 10 bases map to TRBD1. Losses at the gene ends were 5 bases for V and 8 bases for J; bases not matched to a gene: 6. Germline V gene lookup returns CDR1 MDHEN and CDR2 SYDVKM. The CDR3 loop spans 14 amino acids. The chain's CDR3 is CASSRRTGGDIQYF. Written as DNA, the CDR3 is TGTGCCAGCAGTAGGAGGACAGGGGGGGACATTCAGTACTTC.

The CDR3 sequence: CASSFPPSETQYF. The CDR3 DNA is TGTGCCAGCAGTTTTCCGCCTTCAGAGACCCAGTACTTC. The rearrangement links TRBV27 to TRBJ2-5; D is unresolved. The CDR3 length is 13 residues. Per germline, CDR1 MNHEY and CDR2 SMNVEV (reference sequence). V was shortened by 3 bases and J by 4 bases, with 9 bases between the two germline ends.

This clone was picked up a small number of times. This rearrangement joins TRBV24-1 to TRBJ2-3; TRBD2 might be the D (5 bases). Looked up from germline, CDR1 is KGHDR and CDR2 is SFDVKD. The V end was cut by 9 bases, the J end by 2 bases, with 14 bases between. The CDR3 loop spans 14 amino acids. CDR3 loop: CATPGRTHTDTQYF. In DNA form, the CDR3 reads TGTGCCACCCCCGGTCGGACTCACACAGATACGCAGTATTTT.

The V and J genes are TRBV9 and TRBJ2-6; no clear D. Germline-derived CDR1 and CDR2 are SGDLS and YYNGEE. V was clipped by 5 bases and J by 2 bases, with 5 bases between them. The CDR3 is 13 residues long. The CDR3, as DNA: TGTGCCAGCAGGGAGACTGGGGCCAACGTCCTGACTTTC. Encoded protein: CASRETGANVLTF.